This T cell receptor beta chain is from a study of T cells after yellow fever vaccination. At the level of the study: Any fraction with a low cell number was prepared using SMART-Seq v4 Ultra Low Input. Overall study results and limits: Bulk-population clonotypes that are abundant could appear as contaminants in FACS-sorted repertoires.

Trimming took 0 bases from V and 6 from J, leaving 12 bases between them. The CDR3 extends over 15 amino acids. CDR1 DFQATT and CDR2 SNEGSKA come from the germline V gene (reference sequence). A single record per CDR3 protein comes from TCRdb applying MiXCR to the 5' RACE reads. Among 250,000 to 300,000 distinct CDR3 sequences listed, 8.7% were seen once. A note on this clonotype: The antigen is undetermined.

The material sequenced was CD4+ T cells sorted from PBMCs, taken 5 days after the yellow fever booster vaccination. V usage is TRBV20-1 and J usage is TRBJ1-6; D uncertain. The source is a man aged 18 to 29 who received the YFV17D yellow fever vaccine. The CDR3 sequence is CSARDRAGFNSPLHF. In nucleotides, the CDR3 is TGCAGTGCTAGAGATCGGGCCGGATTTAATTCACCCCTCCACTTT.